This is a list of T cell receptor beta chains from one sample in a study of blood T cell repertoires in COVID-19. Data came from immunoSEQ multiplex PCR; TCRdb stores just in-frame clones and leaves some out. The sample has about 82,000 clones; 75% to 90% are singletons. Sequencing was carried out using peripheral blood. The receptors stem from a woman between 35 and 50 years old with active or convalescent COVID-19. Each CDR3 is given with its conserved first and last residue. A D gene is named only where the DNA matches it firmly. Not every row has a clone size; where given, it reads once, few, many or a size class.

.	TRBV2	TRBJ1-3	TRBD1	CASSRWGQGITSGNTIYF	TGTGCCAGCAGTCGATGGGGACAGGGTATCACTTCCGGAAACACCATATATTTT
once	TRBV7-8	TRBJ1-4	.	CASSPGGATNEKLFF	TGTGCCAGCAGTCCCGGAGGAGCAACTAATGAAAAACTGTTTTTT
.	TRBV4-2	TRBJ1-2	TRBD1	CASSLGTGDSYGYTF	TGTGCCAGCAGCCTGGGGACAGGGGATAGCTATGGCTACACCTTC
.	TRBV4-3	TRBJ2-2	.	CASSQGELWNTGELFF	TGCGCCAGCAGCCAAGGGGAGTTATGGAACACCGGGGAGCTGTTTTTT
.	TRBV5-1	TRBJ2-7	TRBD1	CASSLGQGDIYEQYF	TGCGCCAGCAGCTTGGGACAGGGGGACATCTACGAGCAGTACTTC
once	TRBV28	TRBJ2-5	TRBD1	CARGQGGETQYF	TGTGCCCGGGGACAGGGGGGAGAGACCCAGTACTTC
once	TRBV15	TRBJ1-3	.	CATSRDTTGNTIYF	TGTGCCACCAGCAGAGATACGACAGGAAACACCATATATTTT
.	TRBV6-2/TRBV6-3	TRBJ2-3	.	CASSYPPSWSRDTQYF	TGTGCCAGCAGTTACCCGCCCTCGTGGAGTAGGGATACGCAGTATTTT
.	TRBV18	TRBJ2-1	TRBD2	CASSPTSDYNEQFF	TGTGCCAGCTCACCGACTAGCGACTACAATGAGCAGTTCTTC
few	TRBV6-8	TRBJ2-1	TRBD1	CASSYRLLYRGEMNYNEQFF	TGTGCCAGCAGTTACCGGCTCCTTTACAGGGGCGAAATGAATTACAATGAGCAGTTCTTC
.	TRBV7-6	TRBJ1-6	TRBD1	CASSLGQGANSPLHF	TGTGCCAGCAGCTTAGGGCAGGGGGCAAATTCACCCCTCCACTTT